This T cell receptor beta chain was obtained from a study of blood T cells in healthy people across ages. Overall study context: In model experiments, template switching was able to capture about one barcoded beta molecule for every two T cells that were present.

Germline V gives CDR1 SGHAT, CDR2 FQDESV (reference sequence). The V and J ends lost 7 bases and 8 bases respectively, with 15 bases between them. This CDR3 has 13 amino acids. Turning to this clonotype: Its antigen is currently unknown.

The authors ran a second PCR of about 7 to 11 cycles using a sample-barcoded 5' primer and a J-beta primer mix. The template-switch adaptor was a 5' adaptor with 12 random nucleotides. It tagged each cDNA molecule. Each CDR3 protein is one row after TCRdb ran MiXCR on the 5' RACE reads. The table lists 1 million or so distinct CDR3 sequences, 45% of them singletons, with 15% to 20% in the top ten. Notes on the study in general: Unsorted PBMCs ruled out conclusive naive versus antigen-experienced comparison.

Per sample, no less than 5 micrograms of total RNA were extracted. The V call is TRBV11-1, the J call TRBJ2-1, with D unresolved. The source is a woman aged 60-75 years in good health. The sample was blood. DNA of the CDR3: TGTGCCAGCAAGAACCCGACGGCGGATGAGCAGTTCTTC. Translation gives CASKNPTADEQFF.